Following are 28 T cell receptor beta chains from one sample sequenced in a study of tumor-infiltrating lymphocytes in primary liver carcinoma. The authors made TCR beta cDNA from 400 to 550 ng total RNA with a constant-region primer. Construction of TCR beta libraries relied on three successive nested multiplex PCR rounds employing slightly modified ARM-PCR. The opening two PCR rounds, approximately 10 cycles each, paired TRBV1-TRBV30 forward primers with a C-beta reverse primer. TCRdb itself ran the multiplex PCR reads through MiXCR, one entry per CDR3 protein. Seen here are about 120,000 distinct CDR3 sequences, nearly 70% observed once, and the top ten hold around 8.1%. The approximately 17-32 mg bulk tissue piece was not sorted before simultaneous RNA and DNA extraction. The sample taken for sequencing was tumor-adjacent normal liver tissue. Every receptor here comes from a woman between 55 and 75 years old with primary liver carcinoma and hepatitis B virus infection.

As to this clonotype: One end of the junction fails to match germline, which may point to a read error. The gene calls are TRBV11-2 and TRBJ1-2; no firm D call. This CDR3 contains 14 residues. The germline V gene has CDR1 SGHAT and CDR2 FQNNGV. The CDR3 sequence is CARSIEPTNYGYTF. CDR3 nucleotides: TGTGCCAGGAGCATAGAGCCTACTAACTATGGGTACACCTTC.

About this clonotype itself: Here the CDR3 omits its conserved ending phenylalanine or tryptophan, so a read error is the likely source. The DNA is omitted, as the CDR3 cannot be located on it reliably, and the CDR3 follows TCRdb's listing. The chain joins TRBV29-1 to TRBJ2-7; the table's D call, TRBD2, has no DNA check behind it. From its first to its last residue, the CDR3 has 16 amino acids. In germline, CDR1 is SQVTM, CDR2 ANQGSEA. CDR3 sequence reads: CSARPSGTSGIYEEYL.

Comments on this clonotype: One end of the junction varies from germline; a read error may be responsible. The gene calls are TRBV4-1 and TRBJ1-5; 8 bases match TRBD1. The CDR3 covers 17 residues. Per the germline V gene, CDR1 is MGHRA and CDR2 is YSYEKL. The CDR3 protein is CVSSQDVAQGVWRPQHF. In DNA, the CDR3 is TGCGTCAGCAGCCAAGATGTTGCACAGGGGGTGTGGCGGCCCCAGCATTTT.

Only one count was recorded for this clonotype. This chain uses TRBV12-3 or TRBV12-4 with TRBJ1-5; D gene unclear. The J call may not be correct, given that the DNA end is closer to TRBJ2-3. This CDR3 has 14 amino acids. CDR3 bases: TGTGCCAACACAATAGTGGGCATCGGTCAGCCCCAGTATTTT. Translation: CANTIVGIGQPQYF.

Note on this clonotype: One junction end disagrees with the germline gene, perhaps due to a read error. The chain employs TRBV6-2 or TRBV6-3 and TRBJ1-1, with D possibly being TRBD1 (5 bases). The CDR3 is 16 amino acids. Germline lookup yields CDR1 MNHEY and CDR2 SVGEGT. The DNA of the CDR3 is TGTGTCAGCACCGGACGACTAGGCAGAGGGGACACTGAAGCTTTCTTT. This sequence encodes CVSTGRLGRGDTEAFF.

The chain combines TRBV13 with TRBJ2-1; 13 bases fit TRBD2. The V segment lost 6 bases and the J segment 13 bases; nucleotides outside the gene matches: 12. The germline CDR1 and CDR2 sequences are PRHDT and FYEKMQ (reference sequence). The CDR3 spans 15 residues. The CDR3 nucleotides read TGTGCCAGCAGACTAGCGGGAGGGGGGTTCAGTGAACAGTTCTTC. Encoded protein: CASRLAGGGFSEQFF.

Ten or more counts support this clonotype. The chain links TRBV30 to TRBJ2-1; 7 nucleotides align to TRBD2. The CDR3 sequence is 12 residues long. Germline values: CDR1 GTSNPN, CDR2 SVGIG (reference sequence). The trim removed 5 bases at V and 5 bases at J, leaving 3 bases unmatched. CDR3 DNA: TGTGCCTGGGGACTAGGCAACAATGAGCAGTTCTTC. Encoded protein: CAWGLGNNEQFF.

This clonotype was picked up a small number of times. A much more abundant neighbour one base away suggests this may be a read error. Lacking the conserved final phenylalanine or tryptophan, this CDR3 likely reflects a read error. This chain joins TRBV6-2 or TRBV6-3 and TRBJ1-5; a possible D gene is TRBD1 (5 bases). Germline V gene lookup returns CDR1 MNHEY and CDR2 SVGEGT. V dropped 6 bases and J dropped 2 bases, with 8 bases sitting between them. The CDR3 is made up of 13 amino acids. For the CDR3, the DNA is TGTGCCAGCAGCTGGGGGGGCAATCAGCCCCAGCATCTT. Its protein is CASSWGGNQPQHL.

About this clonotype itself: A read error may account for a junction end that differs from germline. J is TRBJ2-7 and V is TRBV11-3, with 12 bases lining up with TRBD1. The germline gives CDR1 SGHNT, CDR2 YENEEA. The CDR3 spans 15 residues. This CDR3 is CTSGPGTGGNYEQYF. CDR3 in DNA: TGTACCAGCGGCCCCGGGACAGGGGGCAACTATGAGCAGTACTTC.

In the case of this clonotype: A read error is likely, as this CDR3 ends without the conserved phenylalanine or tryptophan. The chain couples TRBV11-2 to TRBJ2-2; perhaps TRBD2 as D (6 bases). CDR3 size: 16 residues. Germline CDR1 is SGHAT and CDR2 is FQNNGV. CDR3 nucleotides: TGTGCCAGCAGCTTACGACTAGTGGATAACACCGAGGAGCTGTTTTCT. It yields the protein CASSLRLVDNTEELFS.

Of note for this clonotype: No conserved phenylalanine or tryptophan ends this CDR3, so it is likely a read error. The chain's CDR3 is CASSDWGYHETQYL. The CDR3 DNA reads TGTGCCAGCAGTGATTGGGGATACCATGAGACCCAGTACTTG. V is TRBV6-1 and J is TRBJ2-5; D gene unclear. This CDR3 is built from 14 residues. Germline V lookup: CDR1 MNHNS, CDR2 SASEGT.

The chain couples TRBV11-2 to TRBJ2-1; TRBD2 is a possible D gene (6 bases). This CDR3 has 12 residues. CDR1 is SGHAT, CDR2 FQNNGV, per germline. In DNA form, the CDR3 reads TGTACCAACAGCTCCGGGAGTCCCAAGCAGTTCTTC. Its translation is CTNSSGSPKQFF.

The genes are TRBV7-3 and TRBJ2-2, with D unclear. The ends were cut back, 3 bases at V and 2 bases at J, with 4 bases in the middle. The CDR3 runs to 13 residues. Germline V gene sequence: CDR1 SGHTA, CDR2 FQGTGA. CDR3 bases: TGTGCCAGCAGCTTGAGCAACACCGGGGAGCTGTTTTTT. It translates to CASSLSNTGELFF.

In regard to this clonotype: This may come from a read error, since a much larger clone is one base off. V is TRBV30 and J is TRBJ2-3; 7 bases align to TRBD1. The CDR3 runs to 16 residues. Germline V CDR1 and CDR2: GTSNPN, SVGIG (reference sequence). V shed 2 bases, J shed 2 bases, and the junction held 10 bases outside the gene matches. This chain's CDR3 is CAWSTDRLPSTDTQYF. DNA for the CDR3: TGTGCCTGGAGTACGGACAGGCTACCCTCCACAGATACGCAGTATTTT.

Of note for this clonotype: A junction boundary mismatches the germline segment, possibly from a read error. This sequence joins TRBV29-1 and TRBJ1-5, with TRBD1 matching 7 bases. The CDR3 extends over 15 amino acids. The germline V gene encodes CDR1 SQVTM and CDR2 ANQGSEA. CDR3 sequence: CSVATGVCSNQPQHF. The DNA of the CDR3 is TGCAGCGTGGCCACAGGGGTATGTAGCAATCAGCCCCAGCATTTC.

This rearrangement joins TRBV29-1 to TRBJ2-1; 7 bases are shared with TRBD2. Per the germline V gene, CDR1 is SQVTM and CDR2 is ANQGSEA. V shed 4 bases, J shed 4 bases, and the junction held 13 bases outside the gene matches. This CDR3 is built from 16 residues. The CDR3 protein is CSVAEPTSELYNEQFF. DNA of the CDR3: TGCAGCGTTGCAGAGCCCACTAGCGAACTTTACAATGAGCAGTTCTTC.

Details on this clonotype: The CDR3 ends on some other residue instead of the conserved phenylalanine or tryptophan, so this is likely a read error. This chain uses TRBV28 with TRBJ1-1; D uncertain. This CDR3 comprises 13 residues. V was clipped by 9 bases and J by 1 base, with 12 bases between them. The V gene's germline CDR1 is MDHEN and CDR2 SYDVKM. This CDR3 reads CASRKFPNTEAFV. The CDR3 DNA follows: TGTGCCAGTAGAAAATTCCCGAACACTGAAGCTTTCGTT.

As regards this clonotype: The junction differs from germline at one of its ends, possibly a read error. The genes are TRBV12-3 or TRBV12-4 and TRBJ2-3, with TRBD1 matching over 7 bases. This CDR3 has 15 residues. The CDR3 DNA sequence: TGTGCCAGGAGTTTCCGACAGGGTGGCACAGATATGCAGTATTTT. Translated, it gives CARSFRQGGTDMQYF.

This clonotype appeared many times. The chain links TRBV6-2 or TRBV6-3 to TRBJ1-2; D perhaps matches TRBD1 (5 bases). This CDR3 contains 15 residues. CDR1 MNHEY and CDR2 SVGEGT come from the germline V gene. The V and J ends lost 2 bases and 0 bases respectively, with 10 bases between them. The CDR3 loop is CASSYAATANYGYTF. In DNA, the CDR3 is TGTGCCAGCAGTTACGCTGCGACAGCTAACTATGGCTACACCTTC.

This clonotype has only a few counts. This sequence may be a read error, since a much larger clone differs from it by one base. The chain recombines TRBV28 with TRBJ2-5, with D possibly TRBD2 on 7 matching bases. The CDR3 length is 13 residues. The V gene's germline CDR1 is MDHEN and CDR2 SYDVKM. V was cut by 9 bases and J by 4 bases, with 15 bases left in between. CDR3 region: CASKTGGSETQYF. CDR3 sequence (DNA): TGTGCCAGTAAGACGGGGGGCTCAGAGACCCAGTACTTC.

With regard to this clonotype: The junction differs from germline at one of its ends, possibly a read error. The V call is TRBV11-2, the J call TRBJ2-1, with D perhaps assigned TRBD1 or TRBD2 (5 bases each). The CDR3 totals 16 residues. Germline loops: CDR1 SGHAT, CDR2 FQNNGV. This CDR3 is CAGSLNLTGGDDEQFF. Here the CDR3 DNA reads TGTGCCGGCAGCTTAAATCTGACGGGTGGGGACGATGAGCAGTTCTTC.

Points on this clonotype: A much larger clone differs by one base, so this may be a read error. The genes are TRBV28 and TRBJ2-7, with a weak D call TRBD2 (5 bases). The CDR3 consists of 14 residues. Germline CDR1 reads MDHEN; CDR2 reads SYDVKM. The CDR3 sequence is CPASSGEGWSEQYF. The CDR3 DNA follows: TGTCCCGCCAGCAGTGGTGAGGGTTGGAGCGAGCAGTACTTC.

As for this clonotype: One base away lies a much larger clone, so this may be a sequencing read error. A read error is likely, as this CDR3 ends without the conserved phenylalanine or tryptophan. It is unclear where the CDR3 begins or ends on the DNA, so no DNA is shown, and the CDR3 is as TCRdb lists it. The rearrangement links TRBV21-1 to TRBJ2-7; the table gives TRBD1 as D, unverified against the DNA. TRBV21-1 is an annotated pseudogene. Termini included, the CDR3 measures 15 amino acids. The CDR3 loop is CASSKRVVTGYEQYL.

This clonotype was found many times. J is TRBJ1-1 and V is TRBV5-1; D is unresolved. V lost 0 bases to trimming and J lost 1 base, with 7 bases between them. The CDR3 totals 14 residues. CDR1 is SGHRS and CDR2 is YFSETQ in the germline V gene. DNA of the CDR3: TGCGCCAGCAGCTTGGCTCGGCAGAACACTGAAGCTTTCTTT. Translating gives CASSLARQNTEAFF.

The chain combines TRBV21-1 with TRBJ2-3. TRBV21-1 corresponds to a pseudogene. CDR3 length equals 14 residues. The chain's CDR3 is CASSKEGTRYTQYF. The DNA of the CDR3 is TGTGCCAGCAGCAAGGAAGGAACTCGGTATACGCAGTATTTT.

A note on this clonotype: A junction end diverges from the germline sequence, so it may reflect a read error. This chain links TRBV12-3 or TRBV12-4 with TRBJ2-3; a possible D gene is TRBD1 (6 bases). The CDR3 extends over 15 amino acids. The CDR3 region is CASSFRQAVWDMQYF. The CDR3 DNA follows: TGTGCCAGCAGTTTTCGACAGGCAGTATGGGATATGCAGTACTTT.

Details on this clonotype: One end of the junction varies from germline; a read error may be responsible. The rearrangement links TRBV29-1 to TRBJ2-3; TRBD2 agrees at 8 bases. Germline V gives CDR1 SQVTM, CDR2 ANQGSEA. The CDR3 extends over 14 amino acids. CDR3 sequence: CSVVDGRGADTQYF. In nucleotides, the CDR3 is TGCAGCGTTGTTGACGGGAGGGGTGCAGATACACAGTATTTT.

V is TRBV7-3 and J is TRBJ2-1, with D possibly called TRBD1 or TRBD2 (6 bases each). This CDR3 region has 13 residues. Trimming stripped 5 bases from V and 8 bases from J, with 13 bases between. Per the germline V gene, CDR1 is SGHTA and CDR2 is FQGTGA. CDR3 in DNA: TGTGCCAGCAGCCTACCCGGGGGCCATGAGCAGTTCTTC. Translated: CASSLPGGHEQFF.